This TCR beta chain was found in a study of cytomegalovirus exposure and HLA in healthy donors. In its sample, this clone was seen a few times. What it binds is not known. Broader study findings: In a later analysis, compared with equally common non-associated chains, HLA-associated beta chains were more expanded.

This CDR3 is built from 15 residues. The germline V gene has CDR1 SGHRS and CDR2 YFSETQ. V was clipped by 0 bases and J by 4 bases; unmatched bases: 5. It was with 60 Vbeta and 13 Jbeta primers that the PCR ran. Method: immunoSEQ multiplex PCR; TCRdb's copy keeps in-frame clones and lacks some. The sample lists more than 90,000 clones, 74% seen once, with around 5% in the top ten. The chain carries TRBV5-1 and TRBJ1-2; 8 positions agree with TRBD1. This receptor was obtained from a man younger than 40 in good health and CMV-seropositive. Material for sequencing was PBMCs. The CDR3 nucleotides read TGCGCCAGCAGCTTGGTCCAGGGGGCTGGCTATGGCTACACCTTC. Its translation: CASSLVQGAGYGYTF.